Below, 25 T cell receptor beta chains from the same sample are listed, as sequenced in a study of cytomegalovirus exposure and HLA in healthy donors. Sequencing used immunoSEQ multiplex PCR; TCRdb keeps in-frame clones, though not all of them. The data contain 200,000 or so clones, approximately 80% of them seen just once; the ten biggest clones take up roughly 13%. Sequenced: PBMCs. The receptor source for this set is a woman younger than 45 in good health and CMV-seropositive.

This chain links TRBV2 with TRBJ2-1; 8 nucleotides match TRBD2. Germline V CDR1 and CDR2: SNHLY, FYNNEI. The CDR3 totals 15 residues. Trimming removed 2 bases from V and 8 bases from J; junction bases left unmatched: 8. As DNA, the CDR3 is TGTGCCAGCAGTGAACGGAGCGGGAGTACACATGAGCAGTTCTTC. Its translation is CASSERSGSTHEQFF.

The chain links TRBV6-5 to TRBJ1-3; D might be TRBD1 (6 bases). The CDR3 contains 15 residues. V lost 5 bases, J lost 1 base, and 12 bases lay in between. The germline V gene encodes CDR1 MNHEY and CDR2 SVGAGI. DNA of the CDR3: TGTGCCAGCAGTAGATACAGGGATTCTGGAAACACCATATATTTT. It encodes CASSRYRDSGNTIYF.

This clone was recorded many times. V and J are TRBV29-1 and TRBJ1-1, with D possibly matching TRBD1 (6 bases). V lost 5 bases and J 3 bases, leaving 13 bases between the germline ends. Germline-derived CDR1 and CDR2 are SQVTM and ANQGSEA. This CDR3 contains 13 residues. The CDR3 region is CSVRVNRDTEAFF. CDR3 in DNA: TGCAGCGTTCGGGTAAACAGGGACACTGAAGCTTTCTTT.

This clone was detected only a few times. This chain uses TRBV19 with TRBJ1-2, with D perhaps TRBD1 (6 bases). Looked up from germline, CDR1 is LNHDA and CDR2 is SQIVND (reference sequence). V shed 4 bases and J shed 8 bases, with 17 bases lying between them. The CDR3 sequence is 14 residues long. CDR3 bases: TGTGCCAGTAGTAGTCCAGGGGACATTCGGGGCTACACCTTC. It specifies CASSSPGDIRGYTF.

V usage is TRBV29-1 and J usage is TRBJ2-7; the match to TRBD2 covers 11 bases. The CDR3 spans 14 residues. V dropped 5 bases and J dropped 2; count of bases not matched to a gene: 5. In germline, CDR1 is SQVTM, CDR2 ANQGSEA. The CDR3 loop reads CSVKVAGGPYEQYF. As DNA, the CDR3 is TGCAGCGTTAAGGTAGCGGGAGGGCCCTACGAGCAGTACTTC.

This clone was counted between two and nine times. This sequence joins TRBV5-1 and TRBJ1-5, with 7 bases that match TRBD1. Germline CDR1 and CDR2: SGHRS and YFSETQ. The CDR3 is made up of 13 amino acids. The V gene end was trimmed by 4 bases and the J gene end by 4 bases; junction bases not matched to a gene: 2. The CDR3 spells CASSRGPNQPQHF. The CDR3 coding sequence is TGCGCCAGCAGCAGGGGGCCGAATCAGCCCCAGCATTTT.

This clone occurred a few times. Other DNA variants within this sample encode the same CDR3. The chain links TRBV7-9 to TRBJ1-5; 8 nucleotides line up with TRBD1. V dropped 5 bases and J dropped 5; count of bases not matched to a gene: 2. The CDR3 has 13 amino acids. The germline V gene has CDR1 SEHNR and CDR2 FQNEAQ (reference sequence). The CDR3 nucleotides are TGTGCCAGCAGCCTGACAGGGGATCAGCCCCAGCATTTT. It yields the protein CASSLTGDQPQHF.

To note about this clone: Other DNA sequences of this sample code for an identical CDR3. J is TRBJ2-7 and V is TRBV7-2; D call uncertain. Trimming removed 1 base at V and 0 bases at J, with 7 bases between. Germline CDR1 is SGHTA and CDR2 is FQGNSA. The CDR3 covers 14 residues. This CDR3 reads CASSLGASSYEQYF. CDR3 in DNA: TGTGCCAGCAGCTTAGGTGCTAGCTCCTACGAGCAGTACTTC.

The genes are TRBV5-1 and TRBJ2-1, with 9 bases aligning to TRBD2. Germline CDR1 reads SGHRS; CDR2 reads YFSETQ. This CDR3 is built from 17 residues. The J segment lost 7 bases and the V segment lost 0 bases, leaving 11 bases of the junction unmatched. DNA for the CDR3: TGCGCCAGCAGCTTGGTGTCGGCGGGAGGGTTGGTAAATGAGCAGTTCTTC. It specifies CASSLVSAGGLVNEQFF.

The CDR3 here is CASSTVKNTEAFF. CDR3 DNA: TGTGCCAGCAGCACTGTAAAGAACACTGAAGCTTTCTTT. This chain connects TRBV7-3 to TRBJ1-1; D call uncertain. There are 13 residues in the CDR3. V gave up 5 bases and J gave up 1 base, with 8 bases separating them. The germline V gene encodes CDR1 SGHTA and CDR2 FQGTGA.

The rearrangement uses TRBV5-6 and TRBJ1-1, with 7 nucleotides matching TRBD1. The J segment lost 6 bases and the V segment lost 8 bases, leaving 13 bases of the junction unmatched. The germline V gene encodes CDR1 SGHDT and CDR2 YYEEEE. CDR3 length: 14 residues. CDR3 nucleotide sequence: TGTGCCAGTGTCAAAACAGGGGCCAGCCCTGAAGCTTTCTTT. Encoded protein: CASVKTGASPEAFF.

This clone appeared a single time. The gene calls are TRBV30 and TRBJ2-3; TRBD1 agrees at 8 bases. The V gene's germline CDR1 is GTSNPN and CDR2 SVGIG (reference sequence). The V and J ends lost 0 bases and 3 bases, in that order; junction bases with no gene match: 2. The CDR3 is made up of 14 amino acids. CDR3 sequence: CAWSVGQGTDTQYF. CDR3 nucleotides: TGTGCCTGGAGTGTAGGACAGGGAACAGATACGCAGTATTTT.

This clone was observed a single time. The chain joins TRBV29-1 to TRBJ1-2, with unresolved D. The V and J ends lost 4 bases and 6 bases respectively, with 12 bases between them. This CDR3 is built from 12 residues. CDR1 SQVTM and CDR2 ANQGSEA come from the germline V gene. In DNA form, the CDR3 reads TGCAGCGTTGTCAGGCTGACGGATGGCTACACCTTC. This translates into CSVVRLTDGYTF.

The chain uses TRBV2 and TRBJ2-3; 10 bases align to TRBD2. V shed 4 bases and J 7 bases; nucleotides not matched to a gene: 8. The CDR3 is 15 amino acids. Germline CDR1 SNHLY, CDR2 FYNNEI. The CDR3 spells CASSVGLAGVNTQYF. The CDR3 DNA follows: TGTGCCAGCAGTGTAGGGCTAGCGGGAGTAAATACGCAGTATTTT.

The chain has TRBV7-8 and TRBJ1-5, with D possibly being TRBD1 (5 bases). Looked up from germline, CDR1 is SGHVS and CDR2 is FQNEAQ. The CDR3 is 15 amino acids. V lost 5 bases and J lost 0, with 11 bases in between. This CDR3 is CASSRGGGSNQPQHF. The CDR3 bases are TGTGCCAGCAGCAGGGGCGGCGGTAGCAATCAGCCCCAGCATTTT.

V usage is TRBV2 and J usage is TRBJ2-5; TRBD2 is a possible D gene (5 bases). This CDR3 has 12 amino acids. Germline values: CDR1 SNHLY, CDR2 FYNNEI. Deletions cut 8 bases from V and 7 bases from J, with 14 bases between. CDR3 sequence reads: CASQKSGGTQYF. The CDR3 nucleotides are TGTGCCAGCCAAAAAAGCGGAGGGACCCAGTACTTC.

The chain links TRBV10-2 to TRBJ2-1; possibly TRBD1 for D (5 bases). CDR1 WSHSY and CDR2 SAAADI come from the germline V gene. Trimming left V 4 bases short and J 5 bases short, with 12 bases between. The CDR3 covers 14 residues. The CDR3 bases are TGCGCCAGCAGTGGCCTGACAGTGGACAATGAGCAGTTCTTC. Translated, it gives CASSGLTVDNEQFF.

In DNA form, the CDR3 reads TGTGCCAGCAGTTTAGCAGGGCACACTATTCCCTATGGCTACACCTTC. It specifies CASSLAGHTIPYGYTF. This rearrangement joins TRBV28 to TRBJ1-2; D might be TRBD1 (5 bases). The V end was cut by 2 bases, the J end by 4 bases, with 17 bases between. The CDR3 spans 16 residues. Germline V gene data show CDR1 as MDHEN and CDR2 as SYDVKM.

This chain connects TRBV9 to TRBJ2-3, with a weak D call TRBD1 (5 bases). The CDR3 consists of 15 residues. From germline, CDR1 is SGDLS and CDR2 YYNGEE. Trimming took 2 bases from V and 1 from J, leaving 11 bases between them. The CDR3 loop is CASSVGPRGTDTQYF. In DNA form, the CDR3 reads TGTGCCAGCAGCGTCGGACCCAGGGGCACAGATACGCAGTATTTT.

V usage is TRBV29-1 and J usage is TRBJ1-1; 7 bases map to TRBD1. The V gene end was trimmed by 5 bases and the J gene end by 5 bases; junction bases not matched to a gene: 8. Germline values: CDR1 SQVTM, CDR2 ANQGSEA. The CDR3 sequence is 13 residues long. CDR3 loop: CSVLAGGETEAFF. The CDR3 DNA follows: TGCAGCGTTCTAGCAGGGGGTGAAACTGAAGCTTTCTTT.

This clone was seen more than once but under ten times. The chain combines TRBV5-5 with TRBJ1-2; D is unresolved. The V and J ends lost 4 bases and 7 bases respectively, with 11 bases between them. CDR3 length: 12 amino acids. Germline V gives CDR1 SGHKS, CDR2 YYEKEE (reference sequence). In nucleotides, the CDR3 is TGTGCCAGCAGCGGGAGTTGGGTTGGCTACACCTTC. Amino acid sequence: CASSGSWVGYTF. The variable domain in full, with the rest retrieved from reference TRBV5-5 and TRBJ1-2, is DAGVTQSPTHLIKTRGQQVTLRCSPISGHKSVSWYQQVLGQGPQFIFQYYEKEERGRGNFPDRFSARQFPNYSSELNVNALLLGDSALYLCASSGSWVGYTFGSGTRLTVV.

The rearrangement uses TRBV27 and TRBJ1-1; the D is unclear. The CDR3 totals 13 residues. Germline CDR1 reads MNHEY; CDR2 reads SMNVEV (reference sequence). Deletions cut 7 bases from V and 1 base from J, with 10 bases between. The CDR3 protein is CASKKTGNTEAFF. CDR3 bases: TGTGCCAGCAAAAAAACGGGGAACACTGAAGCTTTCTTT.

This clone was found a few times. The chain is built from TRBV9 and TRBJ1-5, with D uncertain. The germline CDR1 and CDR2 sequences are SGDLS and YYNGEE. V lost 0 bases to trimming and J lost 4 bases, with 8 bases between them. The CDR3 runs to 14 residues. The CDR3 DNA reads as TGTGCCAGCAGCGTAGGAAGCGGTAATCAGCCCCAGCATTTT. Residues: CASSVGSGNQPQHF. Full variable domain (rest looked up from reference TRBV9 and TRBJ1-5): DSGVTQTPKHLITATGQRVTLRCSPRSGDLSVYWYQQSLDQGLQFLIQYYNGEERAKGNILERFSAQQFPDLHSELNLSSLELGDSALYFCASSVGSGNQPQHFGDGTRLSIL.

The J gene is TRBJ2-7, the V gene TRBV21-1; TRBD1, the table's D call, lacks a check against the DNA. TRBV21-1 is a pseudogene. The CDR3 is made up of 13 amino acids. The CDR3 sequence is CASSRTGSYEQYF. The CDR3, as DNA: TGTGCCAGCAGCCGGACAGGTTCCTACGAGCAGTACTTC.

This sequence joins TRBV19 and TRBJ1-5, with D hard to call. Germline-derived CDR1 and CDR2 are LNHDA and SQIVND (reference sequence). Between the trimmed V and J ends, which lost 3 bases and 9 bases, there was a span of 12 bases. This CDR3 comprises 13 residues. The DNA for the CDR3 is TGTGCCAGTAGTATTGGGAGAACGCGGCCCCAGCATTTT. As protein: CASSIGRTRPQHF.